This T cell receptor (beta chain) was found in a study of neoadjuvant anti-PD-1 for oral cavity cancer. Study-wide background: Patients without progression got a fourth dose around day 43.

V was clipped by 0 bases and J by 4 bases, with 8 bases between them. CDR3 length equals 14 residues. The germline V gene encodes CDR1 SGHRS and CDR2 YFSETQ. The method was immunoSEQ multiplex PCR; TCRdb's version includes in-frame clones alone and lacks a portion of them. Among about 42,000 clones listed, about three quarters were seen once. Time point of the sample: after neoadjuvant nivolumab, at surgical resection. Patients had newly diagnosed, untreated stage II-IVA oral cavity squamous cell carcinoma. This chain links TRBV5-1 with TRBJ1-5, with D possibly TRBD1 on 5 matching bases. The sequence was obtained from a person between 40 and 79 years old with oral cavity squamous cell carcinoma. The sample consisted of PBMCs, taken after nivolumab (anti-PD-1) treatment. DNA for the CDR3: TGCGCCAGCAGCTTGGACGGGGGGAATCAGCCCCAGCATTTT. This gives the protein CASSLDGGNQPQHF.